These 9 T cell receptor beta chains were sequenced from one sample in a study of T cells in localized non-small cell lung cancer. Data came from immunoSEQ multiplex PCR; TCRdb stores just in-frame clones and leaves some out. The sample has 3,000 to 4,500 clones; approximately 24% are singletons. Sequencing used lung tumor tissue, obtained before any cancer treatment. These TCRs come from a woman aged 40-69 years with stage I lung adenocarcinoma.

This chain connects TRBV5-1 to TRBJ2-7; TRBD1 agrees at 12 bases. The CDR3 covers 15 residues. CDR1 is SGHRS, CDR2 YFSETQ, per germline. J lost 4 bases, V lost 4 bases, and 6 bases had no gene match. The CDR3 sequence: CASSQGTGGAYEQYF. DNA for the CDR3: TGCGCCAGCAGCCAAGGGACAGGGGGCGCATACGAGCAGTACTTC.

This clone occurred a few times. J is TRBJ2-1 and V is TRBV13, with D tentatively TRBD1 or TRBD2 (5 bases each). This CDR3 contains 15 residues. Germline values: CDR1 PRHDT, CDR2 FYEKMQ (reference sequence). The ends were cut back, 0 bases at V and 10 bases at J, with 16 bases in the middle. CDR3 protein: CASSLGRGRLTEQFF. Written as DNA, the CDR3 is TGTGCCAGCAGCTTAGGCCGGGGCAGACTGACAGAGCAGTTCTTC.

J is TRBJ1-2 and V is TRBV6-8; TRBD1 is a possible D gene (6 bases). The length of the CDR3 is 15 residues. Looked up from germline, CDR1 is MNHGY and CDR2 is SAAAGT. V lost 7 bases to trimming and J lost 4 bases, with 19 bases between them. The chain's CDR3 is CASTTYEGGGYGYTF. The CDR3 region has the DNA TGTGCCAGCACTACCTATGAGGGGGGTGGCTATGGCTACACCTTC.

By share of the sample, this clone is medium-sized (0.01 to 0.1%). The chain uses TRBV6-8 and TRBJ2-1, with 9 bases aligning to TRBD2. There are 14 residues in the CDR3. Germline V gene sequence: CDR1 MNHGY, CDR2 SAAAGT. Trimming took 6 bases from V and 7 from J; bases not matched to a gene: 7. The CDR3 region has the DNA TGTGCCAGCAGGTTAGCGGGAGAGGGGAATGAGCAGTTCTTC. It encodes CASRLAGEGNEQFF.

This clone is categorized as medium-sized. V is TRBV9 and J is TRBJ2-5, with D possibly TRBD1 on 5 matching bases. This CDR3 spans 13 amino acids. The V end lost 5 bases, the J end lost 7 bases, and 15 bases lay between the germline ends. Germline values: CDR1 SGDLS, CDR2 YYNGEE. CDR3 DNA sequence: TGTGCCAGCAGTGAAGGGGCCCCTGGGACCCAGTACTTC. Its translation: CASSEGAPGTQYF. The variable domain in full, completed from reference TRBV9 and TRBJ2-5, reads DSGVTQTPKHLITATGQRVTLRCSPRSGDLSVYWYQQSLDQGLQFLIQYYNGEERAKGNILERFSAQQFPDLHSELNLSSLELGDSALYFCASSEGAPGTQYFGPGTRLLVL.

This clone turned up a few times. The chain recombines TRBV11-3 with TRBJ2-2; D might be TRBD1 (6 bases). CDR1 SGHNT and CDR2 YENEEA come from the germline V gene. This CDR3 comprises 16 residues. V gave up 3 bases and J gave up 4 bases, with 15 bases separating them. CDR3 loop: CASSFGLDSRTGELFF. In DNA, the CDR3 is TGTGCCAGCAGCTTCGGTCTGGACAGCCGCACCGGGGAGCTGTTTTTT.

This clone has more than one count but fewer than ten. The chain joins TRBV4-1 to TRBJ1-2, with D tentatively TRBD1 (6 bases). Trimming cost V 4 bases and J 2 bases, with 17 bases left between them. The CDR3 covers 16 residues. Germline V lookup: CDR1 MGHRA, CDR2 YSYEKL. CDR3 region: CASSPYLGTQNYGYTF. The DNA of the CDR3 is TGCGCCAGCAGCCCTTACCTCGGGACACAAAACTATGGCTACACCTTC.

The chain has TRBV11-3 and TRBJ1-2; D ambiguous. V dropped 3 bases and J dropped 5 bases, with 13 bases sitting between them. The length of the CDR3 is 14 residues. Per the germline V gene, CDR1 is SGHNT and CDR2 is YENEEA. The CDR3 is CASSFLRAEYGYTF. The CDR3 region has the DNA TGTGCCAGCAGCTTTTTACGGGCGGAATATGGCTACACCTTC.

This clone was counted only a few times. The chain links TRBV6-8 to TRBJ1-5, with D possibly TRBD1 on 5 matching bases. This CDR3 is 13 amino acids long. Germline CDR1 reads MNHGY; CDR2 reads SAAAGT. The CDR3 DNA reads as TGTGCGACCGAAGGGGTGGGCAATCAGCCCCAGCATTTT. Residues: CATEGVGNQPQHF.